What follows describes a single TCR beta chain. Antigen: not known. This specimen belongs to a study of beta chain features in type 1 diabetes. Study results and limitations: In every one of the four CD4+ subsets, TCRB CDR3s were moderately but significantly shorter in Type 1 diabetes patients. Within the patient group, naive, central memory and Treg TCRB repertoires appeared more similar to each other than within healthy donors.

The CDR3 extends over 13 amino acids. In germline, CDR1 is MNHEY, CDR2 SVGAGI. V gave up 2 bases and J gave up 7 bases, with 12 bases separating them. Reverse transcribing all isolated RNA meant expressed TCRB transcripts were sequenced. Generated by immunoSEQ multiplex PCR, the TCRdb table keeps only in-frame clones and is missing some. The sample yields 120,000 to 150,000 clones, more than 10% seen once. Material for sequencing was central memory CD4+ T cells from blood. This rearrangement joins TRBV6-5 to TRBJ2-7; possibly TRBD1 for D (5 bases). The receptor's source is a man aged 18 to 30 with type 1 diabetes. The DNA of the CDR3 is TGTGCCAGCAGTTACGGTACAGGTTATGAGCAGTACTTC. Translation gives CASSYGTGYEQYF.